These 3 T cell receptor beta chains came from one sample sequenced in a study of early T cells in non-severe SARS-CoV-2 infection (dated by TCRdb to the early 2020s). The receptor library was made with 5' RACE. The sample was run on a NextSeq 500. TCRdb redid the processing of the public reads, applying fastp at Q25 and MiXCR, and retained in-frame beta chains. Every distinct CDR3 protein forms one entry, paired with its most common genes and DNA. The sample table records about 98,000 distinct CDR3 sequences; 10% to 15% of these occur just once. The leading ten clones occupy about 5.7% of the sample. Sequencing was done on a sample of whole blood. These TCRs come from an adult who was a healthcare worker with PCR-confirmed SARS-CoV-2 infection or an uninfected control (not recorded which).

CDR3 in amino acids: CASSALPGLAPYEQYF. Here the CDR3 DNA reads TGTGCCAGCAGCGCACTACCGGGACTAGCACCCTACGAGCAGTACTTC. The chain links TRBV9 to TRBJ2-7; 9 nucleotides match TRBD2. Per germline, CDR1 SGDLS and CDR2 YYNGEE. The CDR3 is made up of 16 amino acids. The V gene end was trimmed by 3 bases and the J gene end by 2 bases; junction bases not matched to a gene: 9.

This clonotype has more than one count but fewer than ten. CDR3 sequence (DNA): TGTGCCAGCTCACCATTGGCCGGGACAAAGAATGAAAAACTGTTTTTT. Translated: CASSPLAGTKNEKLFF. V and J are TRBV18 and TRBJ1-4; the D gene is possibly TRBD1 (6 bases). Germline CDR1 is KGHSH and CDR2 is LQKENI. V was cut by 2 bases and J by 5 bases, with 15 bases left in between. The CDR3 consists of 16 residues.

The chain has TRBV7-2 and TRBJ2-5; the D is unclear. CDR1 and CDR2 (germline): SGHTA, FQGNSA. V lost 5 bases to trimming and J lost 4 bases, with 11 bases between them. The CDR3 spans 13 residues. CDR3 nucleotide sequence: TGTGCCAGCAGCAGAGCGCCACGAGAGACCCAGTACTTC. Translated, it gives CASSRAPRETQYF.